These T cell receptor beta chains were read from a single sample in a study of cytomegalovirus exposure and HLA in healthy donors. TCRdb keeps only in-frame clones here, not all; method: immunoSEQ multiplex PCR. The sample has 150,000 to 200,000 clones, about 82% seen once. Input material: PBMCs. The receptors here all came from a woman younger than 35 in good health and CMV-seronegative. The CDR3 runs from the conserved cysteine through the conserved F or W. Each record gives: D gene, V gene, clone size, J gene, CDR3 protein, CDR3 DNA. The D gene is left open where the match is weak. The listing skips clone size in some rows; elsewhere it reads once, few, many or a size class.

d_call: NA; v_call: TRBV10-2; clone_size: NA; j_call: TRBJ2-2; cdr3_aa: CASSESASAGELFF; cdr3_nt: TGCGCCAGCAGTGAGTCGGCTAGCGCCGGGGAGCTGTTTTTT
d_call: NA; v_call: TRBV13; clone_size: NA; j_call: TRBJ1-6; cdr3_aa: CASSGPTRQKNSPLHF; cdr3_nt: TGTGCCAGCAGCGGACCCACCAGACAGAAAAACTCACCCCTCCACTTT
d_call: NA; v_call: TRBV29-1; clone_size: NA; j_call: TRBJ1-3; cdr3_aa: CSVLSGNTIYF; cdr3_nt: TGCAGCGTACTCTCTGGAAACACCATATATTTT
d_call: NA; v_call: TRBV11-2; clone_size: NA; j_call: TRBJ2-2; cdr3_aa: CATTPGAGELFF; cdr3_nt: TGTGCCACCACCCCGGGTGCCGGGGAGCTGTTTTTT
d_call: NA; v_call: TRBV5-1; clone_size: NA; j_call: TRBJ1-1; cdr3_aa: CASSLLERTEAFF; cdr3_nt: TGCGCCAGCAGCTTGCTAGAAAGGACTGAAGCTTTCTTT
d_call: TRBD1; v_call: TRBV6-1; clone_size: NA; j_call: TRBJ2-7; cdr3_aa: CASSEAGTGFGEQYF; cdr3_nt: TGTGCCAGCAGTGAAGCCGGGACAGGGTTTGGCGAGCAGTACTTC
d_call: TRBD2; v_call: TRBV7-8; clone_size: NA; j_call: TRBJ2-7; cdr3_aa: CASSLVPGLAAYEQYF; cdr3_nt: TGTGCCAGCAGCTTAGTACCGGGACTAGCGGCCTACGAGCAGTACTTC
d_call: NA; v_call: TRBV29-1; clone_size: NA; j_call: TRBJ1-5; cdr3_aa: CSVRAGQDNQPQHF; cdr3_nt: TGCAGCGTCCGGGCAGGGCAGGATAATCAGCCCCAGCATTTT
d_call: NA; v_call: TRBV7-9; clone_size: NA; j_call: TRBJ2-2; cdr3_aa: CASSLPGTGELFF; cdr3_nt: TGTGCCAGCAGCTTACCGGGCACCGGGGAGCTGTTTTTT
d_call: TRBD1; v_call: TRBV12-5; clone_size: once; j_call: TRBJ2-3; cdr3_aa: CASGSGTAYTDTQYF; cdr3_nt: TGTGCTAGTGGCTCGGGGACAGCCTACACAGATACGCAGTATTTT
d_call: TRBD2; v_call: TRBV10-3; clone_size: NA; j_call: TRBJ2-1; cdr3_aa: CAISEGLAGVIF; cdr3_nt: TGTGCCATCAGTGAGGGACTAGCGGGGGTAATCTTC
d_call: NA; v_call: TRBV5-4; clone_size: NA; j_call: TRBJ2-1; cdr3_aa: CASSLSGTPYNEQFF; cdr3_nt: TGTGCCAGCAGCTTATCCGGGACTCCCTACAATGAGCAGTTCTTC
d_call: NA; v_call: TRBV27; clone_size: few; j_call: TRBJ2-7; cdr3_aa: CASSLRQISSYEQYF; cdr3_nt: TGTGCCAGCAGCCTGCGACAGATCAGCTCCTACGAGCAGTACTTC
d_call: TRBD1; v_call: TRBV19; clone_size: NA; j_call: TRBJ1-2; cdr3_aa: CASSPGDRVGYTF; cdr3_nt: TGTGCCAGTAGTCCGGGGGACAGGGTTGGCTACACCTTC
d_call: TRBD2; v_call: TRBV29-1; clone_size: NA; j_call: TRBJ2-1; cdr3_aa: CSVVSGTSGYSYNEQFF; cdr3_nt: TGCAGCGTTGTTTCCGGGACTAGCGGATACTCCTACAATGAGCAGTTCTTC
d_call: NA; v_call: TRBV11-2; clone_size: NA; j_call: TRBJ2-7; cdr3_aa: CASSRWELGHEQYF; cdr3_nt: TGTGCCAGCAGCCGGTGGGAGCTTGGACACGAGCAGTACTTC
d_call: TRBD2; v_call: TRBV4-2; clone_size: NA; j_call: TRBJ2-1; cdr3_aa: CASSHNSGRPGAVQFF; cdr3_nt: TGTGCCAGCAGCCATAATAGCGGGAGGCCAGGGGCGGTGCAGTTCTTC
d_call: TRBD1; v_call: TRBV15; clone_size: NA; j_call: TRBJ2-7; cdr3_aa: CATSRDRGSVYEQYF; cdr3_nt: TGTGCCACCAGCAGGGACAGGGGGTCGGTCTACGAGCAGTACTTC
d_call: NA; v_call: TRBV30; clone_size: NA; j_call: TRBJ1-1; cdr3_aa: CAWNRERLTEAFF; cdr3_nt: TGTGCCTGGAACCGGGAGCGATTGACTGAAGCTTTCTTT
d_call: NA; v_call: TRBV19; clone_size: NA; j_call: TRBJ2-7; cdr3_aa: CASTDGSLASGSYEQYF; cdr3_nt: TGTGCCAGTACCGATGGGAGTCTAGCGTCCGGCTCCTACGAGCAGTACTTC
d_call: NA; v_call: TRBV27; clone_size: NA; j_call: TRBJ1-5; cdr3_aa: CASTGDGSNQPQHF; cdr3_nt: TGTGCCAGCACGGGGGACGGGAGCAATCAGCCCCAGCATTTT
d_call: TRBD1; v_call: TRBV28; clone_size: NA; j_call: TRBJ1-1; cdr3_aa: CASSIPTGWNTEAFF; cdr3_nt: TGTGCCAGCAGTATACCGACAGGGTGGAACACTGAAGCTTTCTTT
d_call: NA; v_call: TRBV10-3; clone_size: NA; j_call: TRBJ1-5; cdr3_aa: CAISVGHGQSNQPQHF; cdr3_nt: TGTGCCATCAGTGTTGGTCACGGACAGTCAAATCAGCCCCAGCATTTT
d_call: TRBD2; v_call: TRBV15; clone_size: NA; j_call: TRBJ2-7; cdr3_aa: CATSRQGASGRYEQYF; cdr3_nt: TGTGCCACCAGCAGACAGGGGGCTAGCGGGAGGTACGAGCAGTACTTC
d_call: NA; v_call: TRBV5-1; clone_size: NA; j_call: TRBJ1-1; cdr3_aa: CASSLPQLNTEAFF; cdr3_nt: TGCGCCAGCAGCTTGCCTCAGTTGAACACTGAAGCTTTCTTT
d_call: TRBD2; v_call: TRBV5-1; clone_size: NA; j_call: TRBJ2-7; cdr3_aa: CASSLAQREDYEQYF; cdr3_nt: TGCGCCAGCAGCTTGGCCCAGCGGGAGGACTACGAGCAGTACTTC
d_call: NA; v_call: TRBV21-1; clone_size: NA; j_call: TRBJ2-7; cdr3_aa: CASSHRDTLSYEQYF; cdr3_nt: TGTGCCAGCAGCCACCGGGACACACTCTCCTACGAGCAGTACTTC
d_call: TRBD1; v_call: TRBV6-5; clone_size: NA; j_call: TRBJ1-2; cdr3_aa: CASNRGLGYGYTF; cdr3_nt: TGTGCCAGTAACAGGGGATTAGGCTATGGCTACACCTTC
d_call: NA; v_call: TRBV27; clone_size: NA; j_call: TRBJ2-1; cdr3_aa: CASSLGNYNEQFF; cdr3_nt: TGTGCCAGCAGTTTAGGCAACTACAATGAGCAGTTCTTC
d_call: NA; v_call: TRBV6-1; clone_size: NA; j_call: TRBJ2-5; cdr3_aa: CASSEGAGSQTQYF; cdr3_nt: TGTGCCAGCAGTGAAGGGGCAGGCTCACAGACCCAGTACTTC
d_call: TRBD1; v_call: TRBV5-1; clone_size: NA; j_call: TRBJ2-7; cdr3_aa: CASSFWDRSYEQYF; cdr3_nt: TGCGCCAGCAGCTTCTGGGACAGAAGCTACGAGCAGTACTTC
d_call: TRBD2; v_call: TRBV6-7; clone_size: NA; j_call: TRBJ2-2; cdr3_aa: CASSYPRRCSGGPNTGELFF; cdr3_nt: TGTGCCAGCAGTTACCCCCGGCGATGTAGCGGGGGACCGAACACCGGGGAGCTGTTTTTT
d_call: NA; v_call: TRBV29-1; clone_size: NA; j_call: TRBJ1-1; cdr3_aa: CSVDGQGRVTEAFF; cdr3_nt: TGCAGCGTTGACGGGCAGGGGCGGGTCACTGAAGCTTTCTTT
d_call: TRBD1; v_call: TRBV7-8; clone_size: NA; j_call: TRBJ2-5; cdr3_aa: CASSFNRILTDRDDWETQYF; cdr3_nt: TGTGCCAGCAGCTTTAATCGGATTTTGACGGACAGGGATGATTGGGAGACCCAGTACTTC